Here is one TCR beta chain with its context. The data derive from a study of blood T cell repertoires in COVID-19. Across the study: There were acute and convalescent COVID-19 samples, and they came from the United States, Italy and Spain. PBMCs, B-cell-depleted T cells, or T cells provided the cDNA or gDNA that made up the material.

The CDR3 length is 14 residues. The germline V and J ends were trimmed by 9 bases and 0 bases, with 11 bases remaining between them. CDR1 and CDR2 (germline): SGHTA, FQGTGA. Sequencing was performed with immunoSEQ multiplex PCR; in TCRdb, only in-frame clones are kept and a portion is missing. The sample contains about 94,000 clones, approximately 89% of which appear only once. This chain joins TRBV7-3 and TRBJ2-2; no clear D gene. The specimen sequenced was peripheral blood. The receptor comes from a human donor with acute or convalescent COVID-19. The donor label of this sample is uncertain. The CDR3 DNA follows: TGTGCCAGGCGGTTGGCGGCGAACACCGGGGAGCTGTTTTTT. Translated: CARRLAANTGELFF.